The entry that follows covers one T cell receptor beta chain sequence. Relying on iRepertoire HTBI primers and Arm-PCR of CDR3 regions, the team built TCR beta libraries. TCRdb re-called the multiplex PCR reads through MiXCR, storing one row per CDR3 protein. This repertoire shows some 500,000 distinct CDR3 sequences, about 15% found once; its top ten account for roughly 25%. This entry belongs to a study of regulatory T cells in long-lasting Graves disease. The CDR3 covers 15 residues. The germline V gene has CDR1 SEHNR and CDR2 FQNEAQ (reference sequence). J lost 13 bases, V lost 4 bases, and 11 bases had no gene match. Documented time point: newly diagnosed GD, antithyroid drugs for less than 3 months. The TCR library was made from RNA extracted from PBMCs. These sequences were also reported in another study, on T cells in Graves' hyperthyroidism and ophthalmopathy. From that study: Ophthalmopathy stood apart from stable hyperthyroidism in a 13 V-J model.

The sequences come from peripheral blood mononuclear cells (PBMCs), collected at new diagnosis, from a patient treated with antithyroid drugs. The chain carries TRBV7-9 and TRBJ2-1; the match to TRBD2 covers 12 bases. This clonotype originated in a woman aged 35 to 59 with Graves disease. In nucleotides, the CDR3 is TGTGCCAGCAGCTCACGGACTAGCGGGGCCCCTAAACAGTTCTTC. It codes for CASSSRTSGAPKQFF.